This TCR beta chain was sequenced for a study of T-cell reconstitution after alpha-beta-depleted transplantation in children. This clonotype was detected ten times or more. Its cognate antigen is unknown. The TCRbeta library incorporated unique molecular identifiers. TCRdb re-analysed the PCR reads in MiXCR, keeping a single row per CDR3 protein. The profile shows about 160,000 distinct CDR3 sequences, approximately 10% of them singletons. Whole-study results and caveats: As was reported, about two months after transplant, alpha-beta T cells came from several hundred expanded graft clones. Certain patients had high TCRbeta diversity at day 60, and it came from recipient T cells and thymic progenitors that survived. T-cell counts and diversity at one year post-transplant came mainly from newly produced T cells.

This sample comprised PBMCs, obtained before TCRalphabeta/CD19-depleted stem cell transplant. The clonotype was recovered from a boy between 2 and 15 years old with acute myeloid leukemia, due to receive a stem cell transplant.

DNA for the CDR3: TGTGCCAGCACAGGGGCGTTGAATAATTCACCCCTCCACTTT. It is translated as CASTGALNNSPLHF. The chain combines TRBV6-1 with TRBJ1-6; possible D gene TRBD1, 6 bases. The CDR3 contains 14 residues. Germline loops: CDR1 MNHNS, CDR2 SASEGT. V lost 7 bases and J lost 5, with 12 bases in between.